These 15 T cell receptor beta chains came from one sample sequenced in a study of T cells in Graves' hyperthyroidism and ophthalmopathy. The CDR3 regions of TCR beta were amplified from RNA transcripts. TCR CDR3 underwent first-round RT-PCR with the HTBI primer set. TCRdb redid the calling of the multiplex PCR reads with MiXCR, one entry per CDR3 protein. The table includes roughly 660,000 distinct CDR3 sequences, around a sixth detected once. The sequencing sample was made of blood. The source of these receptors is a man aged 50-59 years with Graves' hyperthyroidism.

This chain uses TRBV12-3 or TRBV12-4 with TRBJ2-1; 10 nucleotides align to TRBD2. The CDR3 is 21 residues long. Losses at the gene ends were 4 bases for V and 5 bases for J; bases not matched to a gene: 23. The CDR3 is CASSSEGRNSGRPNLNNEQFF. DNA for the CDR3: TGTGCCAGCAGTTCTGAGGGGAGAAATAGCGGGAGGCCAAACCTCAACAATGAGCAGTTCTTC.

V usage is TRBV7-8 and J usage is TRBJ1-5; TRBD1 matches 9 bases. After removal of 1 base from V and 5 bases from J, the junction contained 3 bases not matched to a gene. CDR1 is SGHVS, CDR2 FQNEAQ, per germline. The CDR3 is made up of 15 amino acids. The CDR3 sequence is CASSLGGQGHQPQHF. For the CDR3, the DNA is TGTGCCAGCAGCTTAGGAGGACAGGGGCATCAGCCCCAGCATTTT.

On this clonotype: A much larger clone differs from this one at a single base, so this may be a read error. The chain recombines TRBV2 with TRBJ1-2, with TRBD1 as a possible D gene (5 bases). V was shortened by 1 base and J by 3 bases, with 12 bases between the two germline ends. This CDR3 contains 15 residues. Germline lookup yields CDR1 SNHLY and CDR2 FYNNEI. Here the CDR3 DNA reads TGTGCCAGCAGTGAAGTAAGGGGTGGGGACTATGGCTACACCTTC. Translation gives CASSEVRGGDYGYTF.

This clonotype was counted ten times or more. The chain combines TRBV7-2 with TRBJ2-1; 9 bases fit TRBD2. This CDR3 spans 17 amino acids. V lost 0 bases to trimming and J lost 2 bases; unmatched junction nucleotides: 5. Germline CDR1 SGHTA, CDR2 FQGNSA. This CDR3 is CASSLAWASGAYNEQFF. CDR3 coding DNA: TGTGCCAGCAGCTTAGCGTGGGCTAGCGGGGCCTACAATGAGCAGTTCTTC.

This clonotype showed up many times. The CDR3 here is CASSSGQTLTNEKLFF. The CDR3 region has the DNA TGTGCCAGCAGCTCGGGACAGACGCTAACTAATGAAAAACTGTTTTTT. This rearrangement joins TRBV7-8 to TRBJ1-4; TRBD1 matches at 7 bases. The V segment lost 4 bases and the J segment 1 base; nucleotides outside the gene matches: 6. CDR1 is SGHVS, CDR2 FQNEAQ, per germline. CDR3 length: 16 amino acids.

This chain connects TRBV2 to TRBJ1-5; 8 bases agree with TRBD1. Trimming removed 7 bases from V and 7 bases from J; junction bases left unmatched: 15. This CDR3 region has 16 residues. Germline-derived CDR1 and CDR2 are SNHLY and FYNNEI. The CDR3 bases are TGTGCCAGCACGGGGTGGGCAGGGGGCCAGGGACAGCCCCAGCATTTT. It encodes CASTGWAGGQGQPQHF.

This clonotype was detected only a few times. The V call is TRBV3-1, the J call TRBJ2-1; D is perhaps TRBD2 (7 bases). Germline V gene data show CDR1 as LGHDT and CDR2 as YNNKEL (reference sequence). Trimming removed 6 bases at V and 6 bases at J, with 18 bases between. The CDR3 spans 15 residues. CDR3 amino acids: CASRKGGATSNEQFF. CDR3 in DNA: TGTGCCAGCAGAAAGGGGGGGGCCACAAGCAATGAGCAGTTCTTC.

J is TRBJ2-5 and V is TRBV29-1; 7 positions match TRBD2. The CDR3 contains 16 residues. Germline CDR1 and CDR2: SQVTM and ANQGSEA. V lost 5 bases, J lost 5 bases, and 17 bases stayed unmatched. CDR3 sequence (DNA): TGCAGCGTTATCTTCCGGCGACTAGCAGAGGACGAGACCCAGTACTTC. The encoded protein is CSVIFRRLAEDETQYF.

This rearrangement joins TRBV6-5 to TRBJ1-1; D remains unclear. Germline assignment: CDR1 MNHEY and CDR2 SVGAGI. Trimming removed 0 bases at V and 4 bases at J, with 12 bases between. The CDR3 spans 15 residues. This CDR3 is CASSYSTSRLTEAFF. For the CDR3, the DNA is TGTGCCAGCAGTTACTCGACTTCTAGGCTCACTGAAGCTTTCTTT.

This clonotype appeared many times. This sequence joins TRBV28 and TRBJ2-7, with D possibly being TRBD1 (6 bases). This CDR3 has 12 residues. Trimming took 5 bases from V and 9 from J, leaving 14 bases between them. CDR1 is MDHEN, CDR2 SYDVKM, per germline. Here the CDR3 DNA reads TGTGCCAGCAGTCTGGACAGTTCTGGGCAGTACTTC. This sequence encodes CASSLDSSGQYF.

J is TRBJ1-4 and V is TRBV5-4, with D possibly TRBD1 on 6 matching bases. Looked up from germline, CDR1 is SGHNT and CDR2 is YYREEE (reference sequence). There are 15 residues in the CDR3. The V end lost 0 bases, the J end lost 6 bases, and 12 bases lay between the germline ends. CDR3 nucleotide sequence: TGTGCCAGCAGCTTGGGTGGGGGCTTGGATGAAAAACTGTTTTTT. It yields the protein CASSLGGGLDEKLFF.

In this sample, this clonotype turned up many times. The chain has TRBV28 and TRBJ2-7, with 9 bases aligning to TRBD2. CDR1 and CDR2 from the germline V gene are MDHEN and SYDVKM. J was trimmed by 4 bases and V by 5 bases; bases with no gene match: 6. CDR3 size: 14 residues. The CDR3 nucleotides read TGTGCCAGCAGTCCGGCTAGCGGGAAATACGAGCAGTACTTC. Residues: CASSPASGKYEQYF.

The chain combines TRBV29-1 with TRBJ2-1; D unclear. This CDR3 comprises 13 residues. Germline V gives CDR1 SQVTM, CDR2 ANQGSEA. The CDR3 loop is CSFVVGNDNEQFF. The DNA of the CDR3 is TGCAGTTTCGTTGTGGGTAACGACAATGAGCAGTTCTTC.

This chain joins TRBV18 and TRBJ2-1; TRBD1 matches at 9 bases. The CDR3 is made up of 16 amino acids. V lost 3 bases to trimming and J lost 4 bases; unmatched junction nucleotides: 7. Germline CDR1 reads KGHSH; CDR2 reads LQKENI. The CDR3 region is CASSPLGTGTYNEQFF. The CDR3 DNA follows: TGTGCCAGCTCACCGCTCGGGACAGGGACGTACAATGAGCAGTTCTTC.

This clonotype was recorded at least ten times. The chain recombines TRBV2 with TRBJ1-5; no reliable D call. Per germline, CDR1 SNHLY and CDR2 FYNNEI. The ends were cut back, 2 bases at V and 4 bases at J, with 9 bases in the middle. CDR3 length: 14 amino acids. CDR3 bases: TGTGCCAGCAGTGAAACGAGTGGGAATCAGCCCCAGCATTTT. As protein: CASSETSGNQPQHF. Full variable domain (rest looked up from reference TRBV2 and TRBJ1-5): EPEVTQTPSHQVTQMGQEVILRCVPISNHLYFYWYRQILGQKVEFLVSFYNNEISEKSEIFDDQFSVERPDGSNFTLKIRSTKLEDSAMYFCASSETSGNQPQHFGDGTRLSIL.